This entry lists 10 T cell receptor beta chains sequenced from one sample in a study of cytomegalovirus exposure and HLA in healthy donors. Libraries were prepared by immunoSEQ multiplex PCR; TCRdb keeps only in-frame clonotypes and omits some of them. The sample consists of about 150,000 clones, 86% of them appearing once. Source material: PBMCs. The receptors originated from a human donor in good health.

The V call is TRBV19, the J call TRBJ1-1; D not certain. The germline V gene encodes CDR1 LNHDA and CDR2 SQIVND (reference sequence). The CDR3 extends over 13 amino acids. Trimming shortened V by 5 bases and J by 8 bases, and 15 bases separated the two germline ends. CDR3 nucleotides: TGTGCCAGTAGTGGCTCTCAATCTGCCGAAGCTTTCTTT. Translated: CASSGSQSAEAFF.

J is TRBJ2-7 and V is TRBV18, with D unresolved. The CDR3 loop spans 15 amino acids. CDR1 is KGHSH, CDR2 LQKENI, per germline. V was clipped by 5 bases and J by 2 bases, with 16 bases between them. CDR3 DNA: TGTGCCAGCTCAATAACTGCGGATCCGGCCTACGAGCAGTACTTC. This sequence encodes CASSITADPAYEQYF.

This rearrangement joins TRBV29-1 to TRBJ1-1, with D perhaps matching TRBD1 (5 bases). Germline CDR1 SQVTM, CDR2 ANQGSEA. The CDR3 runs to 12 residues. V lost 1 base, J lost 5 bases, and 8 bases lay in between. The chain's CDR3 is CSVEAGVTEAFF. For the CDR3, the DNA is TGCAGCGTTGAAGCGGGGGTTACTGAAGCTTTCTTT.

V usage is TRBV6-4 and J usage is TRBJ2-2; 7 positions agree with TRBD1. The CDR3 is 14 amino acids. CDR1 and CDR2 (germline): MRHNA, SNTAGT. V lost 4 bases to trimming and J lost 1 base; unmatched junction nucleotides: 0. The CDR3 loop reads CASSGTGNTGELFF. The CDR3 region has the DNA TGTGCCAGCAGTGGGACAGGGAACACCGGGGAGCTGTTTTTT.

The J gene is TRBJ2-1, the V gene TRBV6-1, with 9 nucleotides matching TRBD1. The germline V gene encodes CDR1 MNHNS and CDR2 SASEGT. The CDR3 runs 12 residues. CDR3 DNA: TGTTCAACAGGGGGCATCGACAATGAGCAGTTCTTC. Amino acids: CSTGGIDNEQFF.

The chain couples TRBV11-3 to TRBJ1-1; 7 positions match TRBD1. After removal of 5 bases from V and 4 bases from J, the junction contained 7 bases not matched to a gene. Germline V CDR1 and CDR2: SGHNT, YENEEA. The CDR3 runs 14 residues. The CDR3 spells CASSLRQGSTEAFF. DNA of the CDR3: TGTGCCAGCAGCCTTAGACAGGGATCCACTGAAGCTTTCTTT. The variable domain in full, completed from reference TRBV11-3 and TRBJ1-1, reads EAGVVQSPRYKIIEKKQPVAFWCNPISGHNTLYWYLQNLGQGPELLIRYENEEAVDDSQLPKDRFSAERLKGVDSTLKIQPAELGDSAVYLCASSLRQGSTEAFFGQGTRLTVV.

Note on this clone: This same CDR3 is encoded by further DNA sequences in the sample. V usage is TRBV9 and J usage is TRBJ1-2, with a weak D call TRBD1 (6 bases). CDR3 length: 14 amino acids. Trimming removed 0 bases at V and 2 bases at J, with 8 bases between. The germline CDR1 and CDR2 sequences are SGDLS and YYNGEE. CDR3 region: CASSVGTGNYGYTF. The CDR3 nucleotides are TGTGCCAGCAGCGTAGGAACAGGGAACTATGGCTACACCTTC.

The chain joins TRBV28 to TRBJ2-2; TRBD2 might be the D (6 bases). Germline V gene lookup returns CDR1 MDHEN and CDR2 SYDVKM. V was trimmed by 7 bases and J by 2 bases, leaving 14 bases between them. This CDR3 is 15 amino acids long. The CDR3 loop is CASKLGGPNTGELFF. The CDR3 DNA sequence: TGTGCCAGCAAACTCGGGGGTCCCAACACCGGGGAGCTGTTTTTT.

The rearrangement joins TRBV5-1 to TRBJ2-3; 13 bases map to TRBD2. From germline, CDR1 is SGHRS and CDR2 YFSETQ. The CDR3 is 16 residues long. V was clipped by 3 bases and J by 2 bases; unmatched bases: 3. The CDR3 sequence is CASSSGLAGHTDTQYF. CDR3 coding DNA: TGCGCCAGCAGCTCGGGACTAGCGGGGCACACAGATACGCAGTATTTT. The entire variable domain, with the rest obtained from reference TRBV5-1 and TRBJ2-3, is as follows: KAGVTQTPRYLIKTRGQQVTLSCSPISGHRSVSWYQQTPGQGLQFLFEYFSETQRNKGNFPGRFSGRQFSNSRSEMNVSTLELGDSALYLCASSSGLAGHTDTQYFGPGTRLTVL.

This chain connects TRBV7-3 to TRBJ2-7; 12 bases fit TRBD1. V lost 3 bases to trimming and J lost 0 bases; unmatched junction nucleotides: 6. CDR3 length: 17 residues. In germline, CDR1 is SGHTA, CDR2 FQGTGA. The CDR3 DNA sequence: TGTGCCAGCAGCTTGGGGACAGGGGGCGTAAACTCCTACGAGCAGTACTTC. Residues: CASSLGTGGVNSYEQYF.